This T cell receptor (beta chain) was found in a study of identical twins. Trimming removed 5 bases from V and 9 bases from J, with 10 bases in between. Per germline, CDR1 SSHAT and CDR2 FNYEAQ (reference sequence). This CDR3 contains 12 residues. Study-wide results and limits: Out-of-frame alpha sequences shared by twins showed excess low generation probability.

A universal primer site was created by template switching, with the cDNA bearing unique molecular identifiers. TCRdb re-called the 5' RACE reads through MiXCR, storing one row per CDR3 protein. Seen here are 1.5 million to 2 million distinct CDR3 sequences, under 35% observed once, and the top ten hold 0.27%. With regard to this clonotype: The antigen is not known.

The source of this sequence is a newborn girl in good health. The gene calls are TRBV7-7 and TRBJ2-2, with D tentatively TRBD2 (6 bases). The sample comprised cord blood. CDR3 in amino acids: CASSPGGRELFF. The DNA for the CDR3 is TGTGCCAGCAGCCCCGGGGGTCGGGAGCTGTTTTTT.